A single sample gave rise to the 30 T cell receptor beta chains below, sequenced in a study of T cells in localized non-small cell lung cancer. Clones were read by immunoSEQ multiplex PCR, and TCRdb kept only the in-frame ones, dropping some. The data hold thousands of clones, with 20% to 25% observed a single time. The sample in question was lung tumor tissue, obtained before any cancer treatment. These receptors were collected from an older male donor with stage III squamous cell lung carcinoma.

This clone turned up a few times. The J gene is TRBJ2-1, the V gene TRBV6-1; D is possibly TRBD2 (5 bases). The CDR3 runs to 14 residues. CDR1 and CDR2 (germline): MNHNS, SASEGT. Trimming pared 1 base from V and 8 bases from J, leaving 12 bases between. CDR3: CASSEGRGNDEQFF. Here the CDR3 DNA reads TGTGCCAGCAGTGAAGGTCGGGGAAACGATGAGCAGTTCTTC.

This sequence joins TRBV5-1 and TRBJ1-4; D uncertain. Trimming left V 1 base short and J 7 bases short, with 11 bases between. CDR3 size: 14 residues. Germline CDR1 reads SGHRS; CDR2 reads YFSETQ. The CDR3 region is CASSLSPFTEKLFF. The CDR3, as DNA: TGCGCCAGCAGCTTGTCTCCGTTCACTGAAAAACTGTTTTTT.

The V and J genes are TRBV15 and TRBJ2-3, with D possibly matching TRBD2 (6 bases). Germline V gene data show CDR1 as LNHNV and CDR2 as YYDKDF (reference sequence). The CDR3 covers 16 residues. Trimming shortened V by 0 bases and J by 3 bases, and 13 bases separated the two germline ends. DNA for the CDR3: TGTGCCACCAGCAGAGATCTGACGGGGGAGACAGATACGCAGTATTTT. Translated: CATSRDLTGETDTQYF.

This clone turned up a few times. The chain links TRBV9 to TRBJ2-5; 7 nucleotides line up with TRBD1. CDR3 length: 15 amino acids. V was pared by 5 bases and J by 5 bases, with 12 bases of the junction left unmatched. The germline V gene encodes CDR1 SGDLS and CDR2 YYNGEE. CDR3 amino acids: CASSEADRVVETQYF. As DNA, the CDR3 is TGTGCCAGCAGTGAAGCCGACAGGGTGGTGGAGACCCAGTACTTC. The entire variable domain, with the rest obtained from reference TRBV9 and TRBJ2-5, is as follows: DSGVTQTPKHLITATGQRVTLRCSPRSGDLSVYWYQQSLDQGLQFLIQYYNGEERAKGNILERFSAQQFPDLHSELNLSSLELGDSALYFCASSEADRVVETQYFGPGTRLLVL.

This clone has only a few counts. The rearrangement uses TRBV11-3 and TRBJ2-5; TRBD2 matches 7 bases. The CDR3 consists of 15 residues. Germline-derived CDR1 and CDR2 are SGHNT and YENEEA. J was trimmed by 4 bases and V by 5 bases; bases with no gene match: 10. As DNA, the CDR3 is TGTGCCAGCAGCGCCGGGACTACCCGACGAGAGACCCAGTACTTC. This codes for CASSAGTTRRETQYF.

The chain recombines TRBV14 with TRBJ2-5, with TRBD1 identical over 7 bases. The CDR3 runs 14 residues. Germline trimming cut 4 bases from V and 5 bases from J; bases unmatched to any gene: 7. Germline assignment: CDR1 SGHDN and CDR2 FVKESK. The CDR3 loop reads CASSPTGSEETQYF. In nucleotides, the CDR3 is TGTGCCAGCAGCCCGACAGGGAGCGAGGAGACCCAGTACTTC.

The sample holds a few counts of this clone. This chain uses TRBV6-8 with TRBJ1-5; tentatively, D is TRBD1 (5 bases). The V and J ends lost 0 bases and 6 bases respectively, with 18 bases between them. The V gene's germline CDR1 is MNHGY and CDR2 SAAAGT. The CDR3 is 17 amino acids. As DNA, the CDR3 is TGTGCCAGCAGTTACTCGTCCGCGGGGGTGGGGGGTCAGCCCCAGCATTTT. Its protein is CASSYSSAGVGGQPQHF.

Relative to its sample, this clone is medium-sized. The chain links TRBV6-8 to TRBJ1-2; no clear D gene. Germline V gene data show CDR1 as MNHGY and CDR2 as SAAAGT. Trimming stripped 0 bases from V and 1 base from J, with 12 bases between. This CDR3 has 16 amino acids. CDR3 nucleotide sequence: TGTGCCAGCAGTTACTCTAGAAACGAAAATAACTATGGCTACACCTTC. Its protein product is CASSYSRNENNYGYTF.

This clone has a handful of counts. V usage is TRBV11-3 and J usage is TRBJ2-3, with no clear D. The germline CDR1 and CDR2 sequences are SGHNT and YENEEA. The CDR3 covers 16 residues. Trimming pared 1 base from V and 0 bases from J, leaving 11 bases between. The CDR3 DNA follows: TGTGCCAGCAGCTTAGGGCGACTTCCTAGCACAGATACGCAGTATTTT. Translation gives CASSLGRLPSTDTQYF.

The chain uses TRBV11-3 and TRBJ1-3, with unresolved D. Trimming took 4 bases from V and 0 from J, leaving 19 bases between them. This CDR3 contains 18 residues. The germline gives CDR1 SGHNT, CDR2 YENEEA. In nucleotides, the CDR3 is TGTGCCAGCAGCTCATATTTGTCCCGAGTCCGCTCTGGAAACACCATATATTTT. Encoded protein: CASSSYLSRVRSGNTIYF.

This chain uses TRBV6-4 with TRBJ2-1, with D perhaps matching TRBD2 (6 bases). The CDR3 consists of 15 residues. CDR1 MRHNA and CDR2 SNTAGT come from the germline V gene. V was cut by 5 bases and J by 8 bases, with 19 bases left in between. As DNA, the CDR3 is TGTGCCAGCAGTCCCTCGGGGGACGGGCGCGATGAGCAGTTCTTC. Translation gives CASSPSGDGRDEQFF.

This clone was seen a handful of times. The V call is TRBV6-8, the J call TRBJ2-3, with D perhaps TRBD1 (5 bases). This CDR3 has 13 amino acids. Germline V gene data show CDR1 as MNHGY and CDR2 as SAAAGT. The germline V and J ends were trimmed by 7 bases and 3 bases, with 11 bases remaining between them. The DNA for the CDR3 is TGTGCCAGCACAACAGGCCTAACAGATACGCAGTATTTT. Its translation is CASTTGLTDTQYF.

The chain has TRBV6-8 and TRBJ2-7; TRBD1 agrees at 10 bases. The CDR3 is made up of 13 amino acids. Germline V gives CDR1 MNHGY, CDR2 SAAAGT. The V segment lost 10 bases and the J segment 5 bases; nucleotides outside the gene matches: 8. This CDR3 is CAIRRQGAHEQYF. As DNA, the CDR3 is TGTGCCATCAGAAGACAGGGGGCCCACGAGCAGTACTTC.

By sample share, this clone is medium-sized. V and J are TRBV4-1 and TRBJ2-1; D is possibly TRBD1 or TRBD2 (5 bases each). The CDR3 runs 13 residues. Germline loops: CDR1 MGHRA, CDR2 YSYEKL. Between the trimmed V and J ends, which lost 0 bases and 9 bases, there was a span of 9 bases. In nucleotides, the CDR3 is TGCGCCAGCAGCCAAGATCTGGGGGTTGAGCAGTTCTTC. Amino acids: CASSQDLGVEQFF.

The chain is built from TRBV5-1 and TRBJ1-1; 10 nucleotides line up with TRBD1. CDR3 length equals 14 residues. Germline lookup yields CDR1 SGHRS and CDR2 YFSETQ. V lost 5 bases and J lost 4; bases outside the gene matches: 5. CDR3 in amino acids: CASRTDRGRTEAFF. The CDR3 DNA sequence: TGCGCCAGCAGAACAGACAGGGGGCGCACTGAAGCTTTCTTT.

This clone occurred a few times. The chain recombines TRBV7-7 with TRBJ1-1; 10 bases map to TRBD1. The CDR3 length is 15 residues. The germline gives CDR1 SSHAT, CDR2 FNYEAQ (reference sequence). The V segment lost 4 bases and the J segment 4 bases; nucleotides outside the gene matches: 6. DNA for the CDR3: TGTGCCAGCAGCTCTGGACAGGGGGAGTTCACTGAAGCTTTCTTT. Amino acid sequence: CASSSGQGEFTEAFF.

The rearrangement links TRBV6-8 to TRBJ2-1; possibly TRBD1 or TRBD2 for D (5 bases each). Trimming removed 4 bases from V and 4 bases from J, with 17 bases in between. This CDR3 has 16 amino acids. Germline CDR1 MNHGY, CDR2 SAAAGT. CDR3 nucleotides: TGTGCCAGCAGTTCGCAGGCCGGGACCGGTTACAATGAGCAGTTCTTC. This translates into CASSSQAGTGYNEQFF.

The CDR3 spells CASSARRGGTYNEQFF. The CDR3 DNA is TGTGCCAGCAGCGCGAGGCGGGGGGGCACCTACAATGAGCAGTTCTTC. The chain recombines TRBV11-3 with TRBJ2-1; 9 bases are shared with TRBD2. The germline V gene has CDR1 SGHNT and CDR2 YENEEA. This CDR3 contains 16 residues. V lost 5 bases, J lost 2 bases, and 7 bases stayed unmatched.

The J gene is TRBJ1-4, the V gene TRBV11-3; D is possibly TRBD1 (5 bases). V lost 5 bases and J 4 bases, leaving 11 bases between the germline ends. Germline V gene data show CDR1 as SGHNT and CDR2 as YENEEA. The CDR3 is made up of 14 amino acids. In DNA form, the CDR3 reads TGTGCCAGCAGCCCGGACACATTTAATGAAAAACTGTTTTTT. It translates to CASSPDTFNEKLFF.

This chain uses TRBV4-1 with TRBJ1-1; weak D call: TRBD1 (6 bases). Trimming removed 0 bases at V and 8 bases at J, with 19 bases between. This CDR3 comprises 16 residues. Germline CDR1 reads MGHRA; CDR2 reads YSYEKL. For the CDR3, the DNA is TGCGCCAGCAGCCAAGAACAGGGATCCCCCATACCGGAAGCTTTCTTT. Amino acids: CASSQEQGSPIPEAFF.

The chain employs TRBV6-8 and TRBJ2-7, with D tentatively TRBD1 (5 bases). Germline assignment: CDR1 MNHGY and CDR2 SAAAGT. V was pared by 4 bases and J by 3 bases, with 19 bases between. CDR3 length: 16 amino acids. The CDR3 nucleotides read TGTGCCAGCAGTTCTCTTGTAGGGGAAGTGAACTACGAGCAGTACGTC. Translating gives CASSSLVGEVNYEQYV.

The chain has TRBV18 and TRBJ1-2; D remains ambiguous. This CDR3 has 16 residues. V lost 6 bases and J 2 bases, leaving 19 bases between the germline ends. CDR1 and CDR2 (germline): KGHSH, LQKENI. CDR3 sequence: CASSRSQQATNYGYTF. For the CDR3, the DNA is TGTGCCAGCTCCCGGAGCCAGCAGGCGACGAACTATGGCTACACCTTC.

This clone was observed a few times. The chain combines TRBV9 with TRBJ1-6; TRBD1 agrees at 8 bases. After removal of 5 bases from V and 7 bases from J, the junction contained 5 bases not matched to a gene. The CDR3 contains 14 residues. CDR1 is SGDLS and CDR2 is YYNGEE in the germline V gene. The CDR3 region has the DNA TGTGCCAGCAGTGAAAGACAGGGGAATTCACCCCTCCACTTT. Protein sequence: CASSERQGNSPLHF.

This clone is medium-sized (0.01 to 0.1%) by share. The genes are TRBV11-3 and TRBJ1-2, with TRBD1 matching 7 bases. Trimming at V came to 5 bases and at J to 0 bases, leaving 12 bases not matched to a gene. The germline V gene encodes CDR1 SGHNT and CDR2 YENEEA. The CDR3 totals 17 residues. Here the CDR3 reads CASSQTGTVTSNYGYTF. For the CDR3, the DNA is TGTGCCAGCAGCCAAACCGGGACAGTTACCTCTAACTATGGCTACACCTTC.

By share, this clone ranks as large. The chain joins TRBV9 to TRBJ1-1; D is perhaps TRBD1 (5 bases). V was cut by 9 bases and J by 0 bases, with 12 bases left in between. The CDR3 has 13 residues. From germline, CDR1 is SGDLS and CDR2 YYNGEE. The CDR3 DNA sequence: TGTGCCACCTCGGACAACATGAACACTGAAGCTTTCTTT. Translation: CATSDNMNTEAFF.

V is TRBV18 and J is TRBJ2-2; D not resolved. Trimming took off 3 bases at V and 5 bases at J, with 10 bases between the two ends. CDR3 length: 14 amino acids. CDR1 and CDR2 (germline): KGHSH, LQKENI. Here the CDR3 reads CASSPGLRTGELFF. The CDR3 nucleotides are TGTGCCAGCTCACCTGGCCTGAGGACCGGGGAGCTGTTTTTT.

The rearrangement joins TRBV7-5 to TRBJ2-2; TRBD2, the table's D call, lacks a check against the DNA. TRBV7-5 is given as a pseudogene. The CDR3 is 17 amino acids. The CDR3 DNA is TGTGCCAGCAGCCGAGTAGGTAGCGCTATTTACACCGGGGAGCTGTTTTTT. It encodes CASSRVGSAIYTGELFF.

The rearrangement links TRBV12-2 to TRBJ1-6. TRBV12-2 is noted as a pseudogene. This CDR3 has 16 residues. The CDR3 reads CATDGGESSYNSPLHF. In DNA form, the CDR3 reads TGTGCCACCGACGGTGGGGAGAGCTCCTATAATTCACCCCTCCACTTT.

In this sample, this clone turned up a few times. The J gene is TRBJ2-7, the V gene TRBV11-3; no reliable D call. Per germline, CDR1 SGHNT and CDR2 YENEEA. V lost 1 base to trimming and J lost 4 bases, with 11 bases between them. The CDR3 is 14 amino acids. The CDR3 DNA is TGTGCCAGCAGCTTAGGCCCGGGTGGGTACGAGCAGTACGTC. Translated, it gives CASSLGPGGYEQYV.

Here the CDR3 reads CASSQDPWTSGGDEQFF. The CDR3 DNA reads as TGTGCCAGCAGCCAAGATCCATGGACTAGCGGGGGTGATGAGCAGTTCTTC. This chain joins TRBV7-6 and TRBJ2-1; 13 bases agree with TRBD2. The V gene end was trimmed by 5 bases and the J gene end by 8 bases; junction bases not matched to a gene: 12. There are 17 residues in the CDR3. The germline CDR1 and CDR2 sequences are SGHVS and FNYEAQ.